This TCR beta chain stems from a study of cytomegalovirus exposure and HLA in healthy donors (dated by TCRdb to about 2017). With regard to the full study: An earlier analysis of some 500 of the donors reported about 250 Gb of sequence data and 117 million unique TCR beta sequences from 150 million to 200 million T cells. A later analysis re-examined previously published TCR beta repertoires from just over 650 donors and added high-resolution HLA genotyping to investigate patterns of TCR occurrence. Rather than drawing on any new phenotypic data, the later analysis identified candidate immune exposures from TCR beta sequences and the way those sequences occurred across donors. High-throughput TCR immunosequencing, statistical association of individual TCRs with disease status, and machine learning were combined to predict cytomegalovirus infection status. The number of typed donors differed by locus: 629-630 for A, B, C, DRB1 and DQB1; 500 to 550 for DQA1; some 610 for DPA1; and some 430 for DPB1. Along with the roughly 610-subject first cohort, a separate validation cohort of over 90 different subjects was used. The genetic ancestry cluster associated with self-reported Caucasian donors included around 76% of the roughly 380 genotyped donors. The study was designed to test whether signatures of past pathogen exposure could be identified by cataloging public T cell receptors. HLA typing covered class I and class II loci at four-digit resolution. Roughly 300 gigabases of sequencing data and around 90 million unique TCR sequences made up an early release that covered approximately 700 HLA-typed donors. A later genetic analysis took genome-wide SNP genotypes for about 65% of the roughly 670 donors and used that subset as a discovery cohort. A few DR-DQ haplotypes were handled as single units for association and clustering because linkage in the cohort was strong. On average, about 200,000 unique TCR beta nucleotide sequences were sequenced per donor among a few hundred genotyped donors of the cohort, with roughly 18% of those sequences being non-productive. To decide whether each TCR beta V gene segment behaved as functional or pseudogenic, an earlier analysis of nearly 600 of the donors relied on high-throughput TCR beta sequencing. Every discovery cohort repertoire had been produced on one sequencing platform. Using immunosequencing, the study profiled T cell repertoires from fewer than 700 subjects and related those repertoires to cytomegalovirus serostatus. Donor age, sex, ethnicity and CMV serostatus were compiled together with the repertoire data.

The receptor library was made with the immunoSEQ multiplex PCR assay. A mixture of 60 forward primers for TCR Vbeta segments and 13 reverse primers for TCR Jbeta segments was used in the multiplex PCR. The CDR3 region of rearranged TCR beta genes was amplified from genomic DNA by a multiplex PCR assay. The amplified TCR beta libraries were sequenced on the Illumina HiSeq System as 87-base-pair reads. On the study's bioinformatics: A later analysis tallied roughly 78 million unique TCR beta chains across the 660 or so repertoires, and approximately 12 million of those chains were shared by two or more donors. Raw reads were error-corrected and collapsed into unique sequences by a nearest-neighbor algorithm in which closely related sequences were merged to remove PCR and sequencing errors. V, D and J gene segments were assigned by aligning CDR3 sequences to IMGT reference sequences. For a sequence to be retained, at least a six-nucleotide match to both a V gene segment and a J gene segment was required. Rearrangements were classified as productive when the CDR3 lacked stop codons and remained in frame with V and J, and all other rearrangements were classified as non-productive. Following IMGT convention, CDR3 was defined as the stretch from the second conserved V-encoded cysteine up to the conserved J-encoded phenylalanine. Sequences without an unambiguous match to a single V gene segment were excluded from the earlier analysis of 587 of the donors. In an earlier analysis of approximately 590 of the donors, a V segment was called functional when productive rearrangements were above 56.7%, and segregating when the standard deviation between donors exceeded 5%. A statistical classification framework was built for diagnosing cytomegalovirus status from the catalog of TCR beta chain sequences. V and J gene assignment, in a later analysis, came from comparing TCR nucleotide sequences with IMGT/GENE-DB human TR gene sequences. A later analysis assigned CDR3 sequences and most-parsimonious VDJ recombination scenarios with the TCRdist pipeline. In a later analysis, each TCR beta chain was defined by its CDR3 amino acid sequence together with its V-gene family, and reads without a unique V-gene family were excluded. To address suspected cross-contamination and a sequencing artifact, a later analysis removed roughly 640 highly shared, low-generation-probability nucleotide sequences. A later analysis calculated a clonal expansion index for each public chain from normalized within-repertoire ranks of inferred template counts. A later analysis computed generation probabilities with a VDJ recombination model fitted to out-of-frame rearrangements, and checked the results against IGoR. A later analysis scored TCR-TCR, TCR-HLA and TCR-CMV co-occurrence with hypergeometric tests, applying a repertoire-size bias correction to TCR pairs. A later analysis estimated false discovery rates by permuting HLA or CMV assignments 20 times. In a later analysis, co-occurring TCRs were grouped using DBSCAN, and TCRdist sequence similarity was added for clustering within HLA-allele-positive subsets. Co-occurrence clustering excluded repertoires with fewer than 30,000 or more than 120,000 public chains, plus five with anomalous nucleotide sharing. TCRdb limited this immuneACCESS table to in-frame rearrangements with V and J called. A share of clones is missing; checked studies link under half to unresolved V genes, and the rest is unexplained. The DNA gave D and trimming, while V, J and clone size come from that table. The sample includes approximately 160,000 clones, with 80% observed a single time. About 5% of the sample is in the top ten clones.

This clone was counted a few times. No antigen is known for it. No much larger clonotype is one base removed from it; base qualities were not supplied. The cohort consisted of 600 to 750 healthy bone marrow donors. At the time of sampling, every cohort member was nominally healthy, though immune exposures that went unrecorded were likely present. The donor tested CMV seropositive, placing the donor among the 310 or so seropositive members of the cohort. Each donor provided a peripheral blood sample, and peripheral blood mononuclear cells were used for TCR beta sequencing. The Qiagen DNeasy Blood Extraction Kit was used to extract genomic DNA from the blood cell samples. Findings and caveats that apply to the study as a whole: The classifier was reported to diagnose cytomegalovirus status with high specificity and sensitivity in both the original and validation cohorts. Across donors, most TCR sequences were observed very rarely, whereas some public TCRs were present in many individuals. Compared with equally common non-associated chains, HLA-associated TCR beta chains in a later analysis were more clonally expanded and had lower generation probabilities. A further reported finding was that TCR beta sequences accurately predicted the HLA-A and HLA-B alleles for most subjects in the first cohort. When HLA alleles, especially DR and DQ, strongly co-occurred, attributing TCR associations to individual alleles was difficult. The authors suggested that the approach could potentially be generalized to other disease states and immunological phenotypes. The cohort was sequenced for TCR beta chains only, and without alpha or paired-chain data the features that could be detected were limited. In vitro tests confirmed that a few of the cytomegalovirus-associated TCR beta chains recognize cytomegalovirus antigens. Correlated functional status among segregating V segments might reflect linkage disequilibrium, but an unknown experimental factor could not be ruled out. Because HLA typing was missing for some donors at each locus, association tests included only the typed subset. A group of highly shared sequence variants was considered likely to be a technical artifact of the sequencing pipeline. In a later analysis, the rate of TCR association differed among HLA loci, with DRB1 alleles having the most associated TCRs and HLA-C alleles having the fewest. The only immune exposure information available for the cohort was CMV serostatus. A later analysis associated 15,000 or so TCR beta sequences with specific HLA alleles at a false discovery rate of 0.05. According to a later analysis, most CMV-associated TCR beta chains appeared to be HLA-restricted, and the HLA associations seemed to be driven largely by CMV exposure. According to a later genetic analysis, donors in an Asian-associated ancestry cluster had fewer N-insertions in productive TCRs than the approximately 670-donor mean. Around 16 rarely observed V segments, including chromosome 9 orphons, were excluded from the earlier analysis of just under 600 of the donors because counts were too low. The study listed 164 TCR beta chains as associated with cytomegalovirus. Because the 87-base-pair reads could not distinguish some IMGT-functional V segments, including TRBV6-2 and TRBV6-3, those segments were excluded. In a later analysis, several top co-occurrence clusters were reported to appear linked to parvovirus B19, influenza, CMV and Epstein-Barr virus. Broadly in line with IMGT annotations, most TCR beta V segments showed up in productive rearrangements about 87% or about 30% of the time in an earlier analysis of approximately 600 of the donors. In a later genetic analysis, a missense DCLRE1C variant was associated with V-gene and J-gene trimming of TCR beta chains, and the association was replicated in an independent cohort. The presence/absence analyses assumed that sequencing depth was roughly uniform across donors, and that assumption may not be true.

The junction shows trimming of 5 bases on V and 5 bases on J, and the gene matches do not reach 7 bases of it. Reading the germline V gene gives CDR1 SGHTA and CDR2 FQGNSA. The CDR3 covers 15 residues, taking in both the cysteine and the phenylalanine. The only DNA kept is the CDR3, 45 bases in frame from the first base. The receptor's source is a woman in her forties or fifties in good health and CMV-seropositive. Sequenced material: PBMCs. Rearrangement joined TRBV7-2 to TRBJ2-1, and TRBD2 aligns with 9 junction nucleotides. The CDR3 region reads CASSLWTSANNEQFF. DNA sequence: TGTGCCAGCAGCCTCTGGACTAGCGCCAACAATGAGCAGTTCTTC. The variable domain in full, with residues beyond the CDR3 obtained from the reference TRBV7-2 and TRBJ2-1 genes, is GAGVSQSPSNKVTEKGKDVELRCDPISGHTALYWYRQSLGQGLEFLIYFQGNSAPDKSGLPSDRFSAERTGGSVSTLTIQRTQQEDSAVYLCASSLWTSANNEQFFGPGTRLTVL.